A selection of T cell receptor beta chains follows, all from one sample in a study. TCRdb used MiXCR to reprocess the 5' RACE reads, holding one entry per CDR3 protein. Counted here are about 41,000 distinct CDR3 sequences, just under 30% occurring once; the ten biggest clones make up around 4%. Sequenced: memory CD4+ T cells sorted from a lymph node. All receptors derive from a female donor with breast cancer. Each CDR3 is given with its conserved first and last residue. Fields, in order: D gene, J gene, V gene, clone size, CDR3 DNA, CDR3 protein. The D gene is left open where the match is weak. Expanded clones get a size class; other rows say once, few or many, or leave the size out.

>-|TRBJ1-5|TRBV12-3/TRBV12-4|-
TGTGCCAGCAGTTCATCCTGGAGCAATCAGCCCCAGCATTTT
CASSSSWSNQPQHF
>TRBD2|TRBJ2-5|TRBV28|few
TGTGCCAGCAGTTCCCTCGGGGGGCAAGAGACCCAGTACTTC
CASSSLGGQETQYF
>TRBD1|TRBJ1-4|TRBV6-1|-
TGTGCCAGCAGTGTCATCGGGACAGGGAATGAAAAACTGTTTTTT
CASSVIGTGNEKLFF
>-|TRBJ1-1|TRBV12-3/TRBV12-4|few
TGTGCCAGCAGTCATGACCCAACGACTGCCCAAGGTTTGGTGAACACTGAAGCTTTCTTT
CASSHDPTTAQGLVNTEAFF
>-|TRBJ2-1|TRBV4-1|few
TGCGCCAGCAGCCAAGACCGTCGAATAGCGCAGTTCTTC
CASSQDRRIAQFF
>-|TRBJ2-2|TRBV14|-
TGTGCCAGCAGCCAAGATCCCGGGAGTCGTTCCGGGGAGCTGTTTTTT
CASSQDPGSRSGELFF
>TRBD2|TRBJ2-2|TRBV20-1|-
TGCAGTGCTGGGACTAGCGGGATTACCGGGGAGCTGTTTTTT
CSAGTSGITGELFF
>-|TRBJ2-6|TRBV4-1|-
TGCGCCAGCAGCGGATTCTCTGGGGCCAACGTCCTGACTTTC
CASSGFSGANVLTF
>TRBD2|TRBJ2-2|TRBV13|-
TGTGCCAGCAGCTTTCCTAGCGGGGCGAACACCGGGGAGCTGTTTTTT
CASSFPSGANTGELFF
>TRBD2|TRBJ2-2|TRBV6-6|many
TGTGCCAGCAGTCACTTAGCGGGAGCGTCGGGGGAGCTGTTTTTT
CASSHLAGASGELFF
>TRBD1|TRBJ1-6|TRBV6-5|-
TGTGCCAGCAGTTCAGGACAGGAGGCTAATTCACCCCTCCACTTT
CASSSGQEANSPLHF
>-|TRBJ1-5|TRBV4-2|many
TGTGCCAGCAGCCGCTTTTTGGGGAACAGTCAGCCCCAGCATTTT
CASSRFLGNSQPQHF
>-|TRBJ2-7|TRBV24-1|-
TGTGCCACCAGTGAGTCACAGGGCCTAAGAAACGAGCAGTACTTC
CATSESQGLRNEQYF
>TRBD2|TRBJ2-1|TRBV9|-
TGTGCCAGCAGCGTAGGAGCGGGAGGGTTAAGCTCCTACAATGAGCAGTTCTTC
CASSVGAGGLSSYNEQFF
>-|TRBJ2-5|TRBV15|few
TGTGCCACCAGCAGAGATCTCGGGGGACAAGAGACCCAGTACTTC
CATSRDLGGQETQYF
>TRBD1|TRBJ1-4|TRBV4-3|-
TGCGCCAGCGGCCAAGCGGAGACAGGGGGACATGAAAAACTGTTTTTT
CASGQAETGGHEKLFF
>-|TRBJ2-2|TRBV6-5|-
TGTGCCAGCAGTTACTCGGTGGCCGGGGAGCTGTTTTTT
CASSYSVAGELFF
>TRBD1|TRBJ1-1|TRBV6-2/TRBV6-3|-
TGTGCCAGCACAGGACAGGGTAACACTGAAGCTTTCTTT
CASTGQGNTEAFF
>TRBD1|TRBJ1-3|TRBV7-2|few
TGTGCCAGCAGCTTACAGGGGGCGCTGGGAAACACCATATATTTT
CASSLQGALGNTIYF
>-|TRBJ2-2|TRBV20-1|few
TGCAGCTCCGCCCCGAAGAACACCGGGGAGCTGTTTTTT
CSSAPKNTGELFF
>-|TRBJ1-2|TRBV20-1|-
TGCAGTGCTAGAGCGAGAACAGGAGACTATGGCTACACCTTC
CSARARTGDYGYTF
>-|TRBJ1-1|TRBV12-3/TRBV12-4|few
TGTGCCAGCAGTTTAGCCCAGGGGATGAACACTGAAGCTTTCTTT
CASSLAQGMNTEAFF
>-|TRBJ2-7|TRBV20-1|few
TGCAGTGCTATTTTCGGACCCGTTGACGAGCAGTACTTC
CSAIFGPVDEQYF
>TRBD1|TRBJ1-6|TRBV6-2/TRBV6-3|few
TGTGCCAGCAGTCAAACCGCCGGGACAGGGGCTGGTAGTTCACCCCTCCACTTT
CASSQTAGTGAGSSPLHF
>TRBD2|TRBJ2-5|TRBV7-9|-
TGTGCCAGCTCCGGTCCCTTGCGGGAGGGCCGGAGGGAGACCCAGTACTTC
CASSGPLREGRRETQYF
>-|TRBJ1-2|TRBV20-1|many
TGCAGTGCTAGCCCCCCAGACAAATGGGGGTATGGCTACACCTTC
CSASPPDKWGYGYTF